The rows below give T cell receptor beta chains drawn from one sample of a study of naive and memory T cell subsets. TCRdb reanalysed the UMI-ligation and nested PCR reads using MiXCR and keeps one entry per CDR3 protein. The top ten clones hold roughly 0.13% of a sample with some 150,000 distinct CDR3 sequences, approximately 17% of them seen once. The specimen was naive CD4+ T cells from blood. These receptors were taken from a human donor in good health. CDR3s include the opening cysteine and the closing phenylalanine or tryptophan. D genes are given only for firm matches. Size is stated for part of the rows, as once, few or many counts, or as a class when the clone is expanded.

clone size: few
D gene: -
J gene: TRBJ2-7
V gene: TRBV7-9
CDR3 length: 12
CDR3 DNA: TGTGCCAGCAGCTCATATCAGGACGAGCAGTACTTC
CDR3 protein: CASSSYQDEQYF

clone size: -
D gene: -
J gene: TRBJ1-4
V gene: TRBV3-1
CDR3 length: 15
CDR3 DNA: TGTGCCAGCAGCCCATCCCGGGCCCAGACCGAAAAACTGTTTTTT
CDR3 protein: CASSPSRAQTEKLFF

clone size: few
D gene: -
J gene: TRBJ2-1
V gene: TRBV12-3/TRBV12-4
CDR3 length: 14
CDR3 DNA: TGTGCCAGCAGTAGGGGGGGGGCGCAGAATGAGCAGTTCTTC
CDR3 protein: CASSRGGAQNEQFF

clone size: few
D gene: -
J gene: TRBJ1-5
V gene: TRBV7-8
CDR3 length: 13
CDR3 DNA: TGTGCCAGCAGCAATACAGGGACCAGTGCTCCGCATTTT
CDR3 protein: CASSNTGTSAPHF

clone size: -
D gene: TRBD1
J gene: TRBJ1-1
V gene: TRBV28
CDR3 length: 12
CDR3 DNA: TGTGCCAGCAGTTGGGGACAGCTTGAAGCTTTCTTT
CDR3 protein: CASSWGQLEAFF

clone size: -
D gene: -
J gene: TRBJ2-5
V gene: TRBV29-1
CDR3 length: 15
CDR3 DNA: TGCAGCGCCTGGGGTGGGGCGCCGGTTCGTGGGACCCAGTACTTC
CDR3 protein: CSAWGGAPVRGTQYF

clone size: -
D gene: -
J gene: TRBJ2-3
V gene: TRBV7-2
CDR3 length: 13
CDR3 DNA: TGTGCCAGCAGAACCCGGGTTGTCGATACGCAGTATTTT
CDR3 protein: CASRTRVVDTQYF

clone size: few
D gene: TRBD2
J gene: TRBJ2-7
V gene: TRBV12-3/TRBV12-4
CDR3 length: 16
CDR3 DNA: TGTGCCAGCAGCCTCCTCGGACTAGCGGGACTAAACGAGCAGTACTTC
CDR3 protein: CASSLLGLAGLNEQYF

clone size: few
D gene: TRBD1
J gene: TRBJ1-4
V gene: TRBV20-1
CDR3 length: 13
CDR3 DNA: TGCAGTGCTAGAGAACAGGGGCATGAAAAACTGTTTTTT
CDR3 protein: CSAREQGHEKLFF

clone size: -
D gene: TRBD2
J gene: TRBJ2-7
V gene: TRBV20-1
CDR3 length: 14
CDR3 DNA: TGCAGTGCTAGACTGTCTAGCGGCACCTACGAGCAGTACTTC
CDR3 protein: CSARLSSGTYEQYF

clone size: -
D gene: TRBD1
J gene: TRBJ2-7
V gene: TRBV7-2
CDR3 length: 13
CDR3 DNA: TGTGCCAGCAGCCCGGACAGGTTGTACGAGCAGTACTTC
CDR3 protein: CASSPDRLYEQYF

clone size: -
D gene: TRBD1
J gene: TRBJ1-2
V gene: TRBV10-3
CDR3 length: 17
CDR3 DNA: TGTGCCATCAGTGGCCGGGACAGGGATAGAAGCTACGATGGCTACACCTTC
CDR3 protein: CAISGRDRDRSYDGYTF

clone size: few
D gene: TRBD2
J gene: TRBJ2-1
V gene: TRBV4-1
CDR3 length: 18
CDR3 DNA: TGCGCCAGCAGCAAAGGGAATAATTTAGCGGGAGGGCAGGTCAAGCAGTTCTTC
CDR3 protein: CASSKGNNLAGGQVKQFF

clone size: few
D gene: -
J gene: TRBJ2-7
V gene: TRBV7-2
CDR3 length: 12
CDR3 DNA: TGTGCCAGCAGCTGGGGTGCCTACGAGCAGTACTTC
CDR3 protein: CASSWGAYEQYF

clone size: few
D gene: TRBD2
J gene: TRBJ2-1
V gene: TRBV25-1
CDR3 length: 16
CDR3 DNA: TGTGCCAGCAGTGGGGGACTAGCGGGAGCGTGGAATGAGCAGTTCTTC
CDR3 protein: CASSGGLAGAWNEQFF

clone size: few
D gene: -
J gene: TRBJ1-5
V gene: TRBV2
CDR3 length: 14
CDR3 DNA: TGTGCCAGCAGTGAGCGACAGGTCAATCAGCCCCAGCATTTT
CDR3 protein: CASSERQVNQPQHF

clone size: few
D gene: TRBD1
J gene: TRBJ2-1
V gene: TRBV6-2/TRBV6-3
CDR3 length: 16
CDR3 DNA: TGTGCCAGCAGTCGCCTACGAACAGGGGGCTGGAATGAGCAGTTCTTC
CDR3 protein: CASSRLRTGGWNEQFF

clone size: -
D gene: TRBD1
J gene: TRBJ1-2
V gene: TRBV4-3
CDR3 length: 20
CDR3 DNA: TGCGCCAGCAGCCAAGATCGTTATTGGGACAGCGTTAGCCAACGGTATGGCTACACCTTC
CDR3 protein: CASSQDRYWDSVSQRYGYTF

clone size: -
D gene: -
J gene: TRBJ2-2
V gene: TRBV3-1
CDR3 length: 16
CDR3 DNA: TGTGCCAGCAGCCTCAGAACTACAGGGATAAGCGGGGAGCTGTTTTTT
CDR3 protein: CASSLRTTGISGELFF

clone size: -
D gene: TRBD2
J gene: TRBJ2-1
V gene: TRBV11-3
CDR3 length: 16
CDR3 DNA: TGTGCCAGCAGCGCAAGACTAGCGGGAGGGCCCAGTGAGCAGTTCTTC
CDR3 protein: CASSARLAGGPSEQFF

clone size: -
D gene: -
J gene: TRBJ2-1
V gene: TRBV2
CDR3 length: 14
CDR3 DNA: TGTGCCAGCAGTGATTATACATACTACAATGAGCAGTTCTTC
CDR3 protein: CASSDYTYYNEQFF

clone size: -
D gene: TRBD2
J gene: TRBJ2-7
V gene: TRBV20-1
CDR3 length: 14
CDR3 DNA: TGCAGTGCTAGGGAGACTAGCGGGAGTTACGAGCAGTACTTC
CDR3 protein: CSARETSGSYEQYF